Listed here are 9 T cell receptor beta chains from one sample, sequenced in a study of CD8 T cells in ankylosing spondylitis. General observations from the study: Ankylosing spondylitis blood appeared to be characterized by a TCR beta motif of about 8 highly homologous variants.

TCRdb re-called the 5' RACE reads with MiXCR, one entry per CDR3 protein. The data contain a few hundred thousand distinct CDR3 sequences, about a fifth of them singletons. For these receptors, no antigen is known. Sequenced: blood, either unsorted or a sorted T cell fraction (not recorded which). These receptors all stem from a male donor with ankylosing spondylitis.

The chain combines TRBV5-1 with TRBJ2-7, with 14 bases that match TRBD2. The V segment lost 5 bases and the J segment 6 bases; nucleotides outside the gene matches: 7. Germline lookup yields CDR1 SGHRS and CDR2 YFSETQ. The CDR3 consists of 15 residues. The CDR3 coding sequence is TGCGCCAGCAGTCGAGGGACTAGCGGGAGCCGCGAGCAGTACTTC. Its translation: CASSRGTSGSREQYF.

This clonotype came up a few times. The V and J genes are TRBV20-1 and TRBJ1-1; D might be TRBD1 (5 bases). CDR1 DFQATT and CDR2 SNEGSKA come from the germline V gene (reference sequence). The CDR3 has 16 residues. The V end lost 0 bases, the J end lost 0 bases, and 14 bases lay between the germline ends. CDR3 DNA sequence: TGCAGTGCTAGAGATCAGGGCGGTAATATGAACACTGAAGCTTTCTTT. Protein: CSARDQGGNMNTEAFF.

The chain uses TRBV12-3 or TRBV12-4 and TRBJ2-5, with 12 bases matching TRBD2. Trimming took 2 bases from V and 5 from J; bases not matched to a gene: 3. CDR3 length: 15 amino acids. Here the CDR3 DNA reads TGTGCCAGCAGTTTACCTAGCGGGAGGGAGGAGACCCAGTACTTC. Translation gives CASSLPSGREETQYF.

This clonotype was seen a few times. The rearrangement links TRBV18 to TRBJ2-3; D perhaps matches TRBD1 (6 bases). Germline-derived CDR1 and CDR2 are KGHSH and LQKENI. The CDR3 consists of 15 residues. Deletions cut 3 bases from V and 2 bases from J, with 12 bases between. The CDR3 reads CASSPLGQPTDTQYF. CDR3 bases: TGTGCCAGCTCACCTCTTGGACAGCCCACAGATACGCAGTATTTT.

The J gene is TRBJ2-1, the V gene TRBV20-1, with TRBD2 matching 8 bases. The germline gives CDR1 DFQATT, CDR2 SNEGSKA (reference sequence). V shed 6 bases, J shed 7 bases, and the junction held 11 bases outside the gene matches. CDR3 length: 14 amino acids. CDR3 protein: CSARGGRAMNEQFF. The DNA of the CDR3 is TGCAGTGCCCGCGGGGGGAGGGCCATGAATGAGCAGTTCTTC.

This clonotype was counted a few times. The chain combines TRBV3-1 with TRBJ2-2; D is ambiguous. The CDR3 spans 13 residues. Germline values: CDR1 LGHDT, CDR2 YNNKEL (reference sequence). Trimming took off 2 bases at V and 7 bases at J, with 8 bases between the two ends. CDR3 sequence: CASSQSDRGELFF. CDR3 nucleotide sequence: TGTGCCAGCAGCCAATCCGACCGCGGGGAGCTGTTTTTT. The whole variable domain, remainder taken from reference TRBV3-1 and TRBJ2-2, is DTAVSQTPKYLVTQMGNDKSIKCEQNLGHDTMYWYKQDSKKFLKIMFSYNNKELIINETVPNRFSPKSPDKAHLNLHINSLELGDSAVYFCASSQSDRGELFFGEGSRLTVL.

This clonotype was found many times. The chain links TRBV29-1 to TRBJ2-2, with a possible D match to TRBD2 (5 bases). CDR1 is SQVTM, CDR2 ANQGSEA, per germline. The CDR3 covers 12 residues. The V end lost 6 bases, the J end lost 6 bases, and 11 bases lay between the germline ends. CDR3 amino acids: CSVERAAGELFF. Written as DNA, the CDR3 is TGCAGCGTCGAGAGAGCGGCCGGGGAGCTGTTTTTT.

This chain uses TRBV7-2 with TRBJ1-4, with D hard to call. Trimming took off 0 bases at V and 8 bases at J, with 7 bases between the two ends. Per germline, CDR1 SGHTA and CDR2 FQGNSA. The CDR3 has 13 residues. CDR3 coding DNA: TGTGCCAGCAGCTTAGCGTTATCGGAAAAACTGTTTTTT. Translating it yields CASSLALSEKLFF.

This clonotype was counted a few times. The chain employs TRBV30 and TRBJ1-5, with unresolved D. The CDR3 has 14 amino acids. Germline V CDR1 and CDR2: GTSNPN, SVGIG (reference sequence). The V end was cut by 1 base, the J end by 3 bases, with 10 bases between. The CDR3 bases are TGTGCCTGGAGTGGATCCGGCCTCAATCAGCCCCAGCATTTT. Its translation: CAWSGSGLNQPQHF.